These 6 T cell receptor beta chains came from one sample sequenced in a study of blood T cells in healthy people across ages. Primed by a sample-barcoded 5' primer and a J-beta primer mix, a second PCR proceeded for about 6 to 12 cycles. TCRdb recomputed calls from the 5' RACE reads with MiXCR, one row per CDR3 protein. The sample yields about 1,400,000 distinct CDR3 sequences, approximately 42% seen once. Sequencing used blood. The receptors originated from a woman younger than 30 in good health.

This clonotype has just a few counts. The chain has TRBV18 and TRBJ2-7, with D hard to call. Per germline, CDR1 KGHSH and CDR2 LQKENI. V gave up 4 bases and J gave up 0 bases, with 16 bases separating them. This CDR3 is 16 amino acids long. The CDR3 loop reads CASSLGQVPSSYEQYF. As DNA, the CDR3 is TGTGCCAGCTCACTTGGGCAGGTGCCGAGCTCCTACGAGCAGTACTTC. Based on the CDR3 plus reference TRBV18 and TRBJ2-7, the full variable domain is NAGVMQNPRHLVRRRGQEARLRCSPMKGHSHVYWYRQLPEEGLKFMVYLQKENIIDESGMPKERFSAEFPKEGPSILRIQQVVRGDSAAYFCASSLGQVPSSYEQYFGPGTRLTVT.

The chain has TRBV6-1 and TRBJ1-2, with D unclear. The CDR3 is made up of 11 amino acids. CDR1 is MNHNS and CDR2 is SASEGT in the germline V gene. V dropped 7 bases and J dropped 5 bases, with 8 bases sitting between them. CDR3 nucleotides: TGTGCCAGCAAGCAGGAGTATGGCTACACCTTC. It translates to CASKQEYGYTF.

V gene TRBV28 combines with J gene TRBJ2-5, with TRBD2 identical over 8 bases. TRBJ2-7 explains the end of the DNA better; the J call may be wrong. CDR3 length equals 15 residues. Germline V gene data show CDR1 as MDHEN and CDR2 as SYDVKM. As DNA, the CDR3 is TGTGCCAGCAGTTCCCTCGGGCGGGGGGAATACGAGCAGTACTTC. Translating gives CASSSLGRGEYEQYF.

About this clonotype itself: At one boundary the junction diverges from the germline segment, which might be a read error. The J gene is TRBJ2-3, the V gene TRBV6-1; possibly TRBD2 for D (6 bases). The germline CDR1 and CDR2 sequences are MNHNS and SASEGT. The CDR3 is 15 amino acids. CDR3 region: CASGVGRGSTDTQYF. CDR3 coding DNA: TGCGCCAGCGGAGTTGGACGGGGGAGCACAGATACGCAGTATTTT.

V usage is TRBV6-5 and J usage is TRBJ2-1; TRBD2 aligns across 12 bases. Germline V gives CDR1 MNHEY, CDR2 SVGAGI. Trimming at V came to 0 bases and at J to 13 bases, leaving 10 bases not matched to a gene. The CDR3 is made up of 16 amino acids. The CDR3 DNA sequence: TGTGCCAGCAGTTACTCGGGACTAGCGGGTGGAGAGACCCAGTTCTTC. Translating it yields CASSYSGLAGGETQFF.

This chain joins TRBV24-1 and TRBJ2-3; 7 bases agree with TRBD2. CDR3 length: 15 amino acids. J lost 2 bases, V lost 4 bases, and 5 bases had no gene match. CDR1 KGHDR and CDR2 SFDVKD come from the germline V gene. CDR3 residues: CATSDQGTTTDTQYF. The CDR3 DNA reads as TGTGCCACCAGTGACCAAGGGACTACCACAGATACGCAGTATTTT.